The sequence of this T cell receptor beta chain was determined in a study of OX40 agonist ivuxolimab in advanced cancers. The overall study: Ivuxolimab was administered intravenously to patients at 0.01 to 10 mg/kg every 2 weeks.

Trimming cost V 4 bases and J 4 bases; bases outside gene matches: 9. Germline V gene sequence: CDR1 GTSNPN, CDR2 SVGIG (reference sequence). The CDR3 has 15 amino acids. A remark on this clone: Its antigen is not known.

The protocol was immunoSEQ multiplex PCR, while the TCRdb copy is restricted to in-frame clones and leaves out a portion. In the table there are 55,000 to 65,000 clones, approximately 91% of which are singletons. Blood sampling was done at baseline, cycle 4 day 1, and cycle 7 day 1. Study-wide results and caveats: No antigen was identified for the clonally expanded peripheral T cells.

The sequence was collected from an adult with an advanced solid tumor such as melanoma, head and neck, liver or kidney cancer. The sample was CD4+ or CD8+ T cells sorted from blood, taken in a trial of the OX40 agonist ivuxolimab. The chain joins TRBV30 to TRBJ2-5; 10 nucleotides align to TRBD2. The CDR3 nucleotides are TGTGCCTGGACACCCTTAGCGGGAGGAGGAGAGACCCAGTACTTC. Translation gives CAWTPLAGGGETQYF.